This entry features one TCR beta chain sequence. TCRdb reprocessed the 5' RACE reads with MiXCR, giving one entry per CDR3 protein. The sample records under 70,000 distinct CDR3 sequences, less than 20% being singletons. The data were taken from a study of HIV-infected patients and healthy controls. Trimming took 6 bases from V and 2 from J, leaving 14 bases between them. The CDR3 is made up of 14 amino acids. Sequenced input: CD4+ T cells from blood. The V call is TRBV12-3 or TRBV12-4, the J call TRBJ2-7; D not certain. This receptor was identified in a human donor in good health. The CDR3 reads CASSPQEGTYEQYF. In nucleotides, the CDR3 is TGTGCCAGCAGCCCCCAAGAAGGGACCTACGAGCAGTACTTC.